These T cell receptor beta chains were read from a single sample in a study of OX40 agonist ivuxolimab in advanced cancers. Assay used: immunoSEQ multiplex PCR; TCRdb lists only in-frame clones, some missing. The profile covers tens of thousands of clones, with about 76% appearing a single time and about a fifth taken by the ten largest. The source was CD4+ or CD8+ T cells sorted from blood, collected in a trial of the OX40 agonist ivuxolimab. Source of these receptors: an adult with an advanced solid tumor such as melanoma, head and neck, liver or kidney cancer. CDR3s include the opening cysteine and the closing phenylalanine or tryptophan. A D gene is named only where the DNA matches it firmly. Clone size, where shown, is once, few, many, or a class for clones that have expanded.

CASSSRQGGTEAFF	TGCGCCAGCAGCTCGAGACAGGGTGGCACTGAAGCTTTCTTT	TRBJ1-1	TRBV5-1	TRBD1	-
CASSSTGMEGYTF	TGTGCCAGCAGTTCAACAGGGATGGAAGGCTACACCTTC	TRBJ1-2	TRBV6-6	-	-
CASSYSTGITDTQYF	TGTGCCAGCAGTTACTCGACAGGGATCACAGATACGCAGTATTTT	TRBJ2-3	TRBV6-5	TRBD1	-
CASSLAAGSRHTIYF	TGTGCCAGCAGCTTAGCGGCAGGGAGTAGACACACCATATATTTT	TRBJ1-3	TRBV7-2	-	-
CASSLRQGPNQPQHF	TGTGCCAGCAGCCTACGACAGGGTCCCAATCAGCCCCAGCATTTT	TRBJ1-5	TRBV7-2	TRBD1	-
CASKGGDEQYF	TGTGCCAGCAAAGGTGGGGACGAGCAGTACTTC	TRBJ2-7	TRBV28	-	-
CASSLRGLAGAGTDTQYF	TGCGCCAGCAGCTTGCGAGGACTAGCGGGGGCCGGCACAGATACGCAGTATTTT	TRBJ2-3	TRBV5-1	TRBD2	-
CSGLQTGGGGKLFF	TGCAGCGGGCTTCAGACAGGGGGCGGAGGAAAACTGTTTTTT	TRBJ1-4	TRBV29-1	TRBD1	-
CASSADGRLKRETQYF	TGCGCCAGCAGCGCTGACGGACGGCTAAAGAGGGAGACCCAGTACTTC	TRBJ2-5	TRBV5-1	-	-
CASSLVRKQGRSDQPQHF	TGTGCCAGCAGCTTAGTACGAAAACAGGGACGATCCGATCAGCCCCAGCATTTT	TRBJ1-5	TRBV7-4	-	-
CASSKAPGWPRDEQYF	TGTGCCAGCAGCAAAGCGCCTGGGTGGCCGAGGGACGAGCAGTACTTC	TRBJ2-7	TRBV21-1	-	-
CACRDGNKNIQYF	TGTGCCTGCAGGGACGGCAACAAAAACATTCAGTACTTC	TRBJ2-4	TRBV30	-	-
CASSLETSGYEQYF	TGCGCCAGCAGCTTGGAAACTAGCGGTTACGAGCAGTACTTC	TRBJ2-7	TRBV5-1	TRBD2	-
CASSVNKGYEQYF	TGTGCCAGCAGCGTAAATAAGGGCTACGAGCAGTACTTC	TRBJ2-7	TRBV7-8	-	once
CASRGTDEQYF	TGTGCCAGCAGGGGGACAGACGAGCAGTACTTC	TRBJ2-7	TRBV5-5	TRBD1	-
CASSGRWENEQFF	TGTGCCAGCAGCGGACGGTGGGAGAATGAGCAGTTCTTC	TRBJ2-1	TRBV2	-	-
CSVRDISSYNEQFF	TGCAGCGTTCGGGACATAAGCTCCTACAATGAGCAGTTCTTC	TRBJ2-1	TRBV29-1	-	once
CASSPWTGTEAFF	TGTGCCAGCTCACCCTGGACAGGGACTGAAGCTTTCTTT	TRBJ1-1	TRBV18	TRBD1	-
CASSMRGKAATQETQYF	TGTGCCAGTAGTATGAGGGGGAAAGCGGCTACACAAGAGACCCAGTACTTC	TRBJ2-5	TRBV19	-	-
CASSKEQASYEQYF	TGTGCCAGCAGCAAGGAACAGGCCTCCTACGAGCAGTACTTC	TRBJ2-7	TRBV5-5	-	-
CASSPFGTGTNGYTF	TGTGCCAGCAGCCCCTTCGGAACGGGAACTAATGGCTACACCTTC	TRBJ1-2	TRBV14	-	-
CASGADWEGVGQFF	TGCGCCAGCGGCGCCGACTGGGAGGGGGTCGGACAGTTCTTC	TRBJ2-1	TRBV5-1	-	-
CASTLATEAFF	TGTGCCAGTACGTTGGCGACTGAAGCTTTCTTT	TRBJ1-1	TRBV19	-	medium-sized
CASSPSGGSGYGYTF	TGTGCCAGCAGCCCGTCCGGGGGGAGTGGATACGGCTACACCTTC	TRBJ1-2	TRBV9	-	few
CASSTTGRTNEKLFF	TGTGCCAGTAGTACCACAGGGCGCACTAATGAAAAACTGTTTTTT	TRBJ1-4	TRBV19	-	-
CASSPRLDQETQYF	TGTGCCAGCAGCCCAAGACTAGATCAAGAGACCCAGTACTTC	TRBJ2-5	TRBV2	-	few
CASSQGYSPVGAYGYTF	TGTGCCAGCAGCCAAGGGTACTCTCCTGTAGGGGCTTATGGCTACACCTTC	TRBJ1-2	TRBV14	-	medium-sized
CASTPKTEAFF	TGTGCCAGCACCCCCAAAACGGAAGCTTTCTTT	TRBJ1-1	TRBV2	-	-
CASRDGVVNTGELFF	TGTGCCAGCAGGGACGGGGTGGTGAACACCGGGGAGCTGTTTTTT	TRBJ2-2	TRBV9	-	-
CASSERAAGNTIYF	TGTGCCAGCAGTGAAAGAGCAGCTGGAAACACCATATATTTT	TRBJ1-3	TRBV6-1	-	-
CASSPDASSYNEQFF	TGTGCCAGCAGCCCGGACGCAAGCTCCTACAATGAGCAGTTCTTC	TRBJ2-1	TRBV5-4	-	few
CASSLAGNYGYTF	TGTGCCAGCAGTTTGGCAGGGAACTATGGCTACACCTTC	TRBJ1-2	TRBV28	-	-
CASSPPGLAGVETQYF	TGTGCCAGCTCACCACCGGGACTAGCGGGAGTAGAGACCCAGTACTTC	TRBJ2-5	TRBV18	TRBD2	-
CASSVGGGNQETQYF	TGTGCCAGCAGCGTAGGAGGGGGCAATCAAGAGACCCAGTACTTC	TRBJ2-5	TRBV9	TRBD1	-
CASSPTGMVTDTQYF	TGTGCCAGCAGTCCTACAGGGATGGTAACAGATACGCAGTATTTT	TRBJ2-3	TRBV7-7	-	-
CASSLNPGRWYEQYF	TGCGCCAGCAGCTTGAATCCGGGGCGATGGTACGAGCAGTACTTC	TRBJ2-7	TRBV5-1	-	-
CASSDQGGQPQHF	TGTGCCAGCAGTGACCAGGGGGGGCAGCCCCAGCATTTT	TRBJ1-5	TRBV6-1	TRBD1	-
CASSELQTTGELFF	TGCGCCAGCAGTGAGTTGCAGACGACCGGGGAGCTGTTTTTT	TRBJ2-2	TRBV10-1	-	-
CASSFEPEGTQYF	TGCGCCAGCAGCTTCGAGCCGGAAGGTACGCAGTATTTT	TRBJ2-3	TRBV5-1	-	few
CASSSGGTSGGFTDTQYF	TGTGCCAGCAGCTCAGGGGGCACTAGCGGGGGTTTCACAGATACGCAGTATTTT	TRBJ2-3	TRBV5-4	TRBD2	-
CASSPRPADSGANVLTF	TGCGCCAGCAGCCCCCGCCCCGCAGACTCTGGGGCCAACGTCCTGACTTTC	TRBJ2-6	TRBV5-1	-	-
CASSFSGTLTGELFF	TGTGCCAGCAGCTTTTCGGGGACTCTTACCGGGGAGCTGTTTTTT	TRBJ2-2	TRBV7-2	-	-
CASSFLRGWEAFF	TGTGCCAGCAGCTTCCTCCGAGGGTGGGAAGCTTTCTTT	TRBJ1-1	TRBV7-2	-	-
CASSPGTGINQPQHF	TGTGCCAGCAGTCCCGGGACAGGGATCAATCAGCCCCAGCATTTT	TRBJ1-5	TRBV28	TRBD1	few
CASSQPGQGLYGYTF	TGCGCCAGCAGCCAGCCGGGACAGGGCCTCTATGGCTACACCTTC	TRBJ1-2	TRBV4-1	TRBD1	-
CASSSLYRDKGEKLFF	TGTGCCAGCAGTTCCCTATACAGGGATAAGGGTGAAAAACTGTTTTTT	TRBJ1-4	TRBV28	-	medium-sized
CAWSAGYTEAFF	TGTGCCTGGAGCGCAGGGTATACTGAAGCTTTCTTT	TRBJ1-1	TRBV30	-	-
CASRPTGERNYEQYF	TGTGCCAGCAGGCCTACAGGGGAAAGGAACTACGAGCAGTACTTC	TRBJ2-7	TRBV6-6	TRBD1	few
CSARGFSTF	TGCAGTGCTAGAGGGTTTTCCACCTTC	TRBJ1-2	TRBV20-1	-	-
CASSLQPGELFF	TGTGCCAGCAGCTTACAGCCCGGGGAGCTGTTTTTT	TRBJ2-2	TRBV7-3	-	few
CASSSGGAGALSLHF	TGTGCCAGCAGCTCCGGCGGGGCAGGGGCCTTAAGCCTCCACTTT	TRBJ1-6	TRBV7-9	-	-